Below are 28 T cell receptor beta chains sequenced from a single sample in a study of blood T cell repertoires in COVID-19. The method was immunoSEQ multiplex PCR; TCRdb's version includes in-frame clones alone and lacks a portion of them. The sample holds some 200,000 clones; just over 85% are singletons and the top ten take about 1.5%. The sample consisted of peripheral blood. The receptors here all came from a man aged 18 to 30 with active or convalescent COVID-19.

V usage is TRBV2 and J usage is TRBJ2-1; 10 bases are shared with TRBD1. J gave up 4 bases and V 4 bases, and 7 bases lay outside the gene matches. Germline assignment: CDR1 SNHLY and CDR2 FYNNEI. The CDR3 loop spans 16 amino acids. The CDR3 DNA reads as TGTGCCAGCAGTGGTAGCTGGGACAGGGGTTACAATGAGCAGTTCTTC. Translation: CASSGSWDRGYNEQFF.

The chain links TRBV6-1 to TRBJ2-3, with D possibly matching TRBD2 (5 bases). Germline loops: CDR1 MNHNS, CDR2 SASEGT. V dropped 1 base and J dropped 4 bases, with 12 bases sitting between them. CDR3 size: 15 residues. DNA of the CDR3: TGTGCCAGCAGTGAAGGGACCCGAGGGCCAGATACGCAGTATTTT. It translates to CASSEGTRGPDTQYF.

The chain combines TRBV6-5 with TRBJ2-5; D possibly corresponds to TRBD1 (6 bases). This CDR3 contains 13 residues. From germline, CDR1 is MNHEY and CDR2 SVGAGI. Trimming removed 6 bases from V and 5 bases from J, with 13 bases in between. CDR3 residues: CASSANRVETQYF. In nucleotides, the CDR3 is TGTGCCAGCAGCGCTAACAGGGTTGAGACCCAGTACTTC.

V is TRBV6-4 and J is TRBJ2-1, with 9 bases aligning to TRBD2. With 3 bases clipped from V and 5 bases from J, the junction kept 2 bases outside the gene matches. From germline, CDR1 is MRHNA and CDR2 SNTAGT. The CDR3 sequence is 14 residues long. The CDR3 nucleotides are TGTGCCAGCAGTGAGGGGACTAGCAACAATGAGCAGTTCTTC. Its protein is CASSEGTSNNEQFF.

This chain links TRBV11-2 with TRBJ2-7; D remains ambiguous. The ends were cut back, 5 bases at V and 3 bases at J, with 17 bases in the middle. The CDR3 loop spans 15 amino acids. Germline lookup yields CDR1 SGHAT and CDR2 FQNNGV. Here the CDR3 reads CASSHPGWRLYEQYF. In DNA form, the CDR3 reads TGTGCCAGCAGCCACCCCGGTTGGCGGCTCTACGAGCAGTACTTC.

The chain is built from TRBV2 and TRBJ1-6; D may be TRBD1 (5 bases). The ends were cut back, 6 bases at V and 4 bases at J, with 7 bases in the middle. The length of the CDR3 is 13 residues. Germline V CDR1 and CDR2: SNHLY, FYNNEI. This CDR3 is CASRGAYNSPLHF. The CDR3 coding sequence is TGTGCCAGCAGAGGGGCTTATAATTCACCCCTCCACTTT. The full variable domain, completed using reference TRBV2 and TRBJ1-6, is EPEVTQTPSHQVTQMGQEVILRCVPISNHLYFYWYRQILGQKVEFLVSFYNNEISEKSEIFDDQFSVERPDGSNFTLKIRSTKLEDSAMYFCASRGAYNSPLHFGNGTRLTVT.

The chain is built from TRBV18 and TRBJ1-1, with D maybe TRBD1 (6 bases). The germline V gene has CDR1 KGHSH and CDR2 LQKENI. The V gene lost 6 bases and the J gene lost 7 bases, with 24 bases spanning the gap. This CDR3 contains 16 residues. CDR3 amino acids: CASSVSRQGLGGEAFF. CDR3 nucleotides: TGTGCCAGCTCCGTAAGTCGGCAGGGGCTCGGCGGTGAAGCTTTCTTT.

The rearrangement links TRBV7-2 to TRBJ2-7, with 7 bases matching TRBD2. The length of the CDR3 is 13 residues. J lost 6 bases, V lost 3 bases, and 5 bases had no gene match. Germline-derived CDR1 and CDR2 are SGHTA and FQGNSA. CDR3 residues: CASSFGPSGEQYF. The CDR3 DNA sequence: TGTGCCAGCAGCTTCGGGCCTAGCGGCGAGCAGTACTTC.

A word on this clone: Other DNA sequences in the same sample also yield this CDR3. This chain connects TRBV19 to TRBJ1-2; 8 bases are a match to TRBD1. Looked up from germline, CDR1 is LNHDA and CDR2 is SQIVND (reference sequence). Trimming removed 4 bases from V and 4 bases from J; junction bases left unmatched: 2. The CDR3 loop spans 13 amino acids. Here the CDR3 reads CASSTGTGYGYTF. CDR3 bases: TGTGCCAGTAGTACGGGGACAGGCTATGGCTACACCTTC. The variable domain in full, with the rest retrieved from reference TRBV19 and TRBJ1-2, is DGGITQSPKYLFRKEGQNVTLSCEQNLNHDAMYWYRQDPGQGLRLIYYSQIVNDFQKGDIAEGYSVSREKKESFPLTVTSAQKNPTAFYLCASSTGTGYGYTFGSGTRLTVV.

With regard to this clone: Within the sample, other DNA sequences also encode this same CDR3. The rearrangement joins TRBV28 to TRBJ1-2; 7 bases match TRBD1. The V gene end was trimmed by 5 bases and the J gene end by 0 bases; junction bases not matched to a gene: 3. The CDR3 sequence is 14 residues long. Germline-derived CDR1 and CDR2 are MDHEN and SYDVKM. CDR3 in DNA: TGTGCCAGCAGTCCCGGGACAGCTAACTATGGCTACACCTTC. Translating gives CASSPGTANYGYTF.

The gene calls are TRBV6-5 and TRBJ2-7, with 7 bases identical to TRBD1. With 3 bases clipped from V and 5 bases from J, the junction kept 13 bases outside the gene matches. The CDR3 is 16 residues long. Germline V gene sequence: CDR1 MNHEY, CDR2 SVGAGI. The CDR3 spells CASSYFDRVLLHEQYF. The CDR3 DNA reads as TGTGCCAGCAGTTATTTTGACAGGGTCCTCCTCCACGAGCAGTACTTC.

The rearrangement uses TRBV10-2 and TRBJ1-1, with TRBD1 as a possible D gene (5 bases). Deletions cut 3 bases from V and 1 base from J, with 15 bases between. Germline CDR1 is WSHSY and CDR2 is SAAADI. The CDR3 sequence is 16 residues long. In DNA, the CDR3 is TGCGCCAGCAGTGAACTAGCAGGGACTACGAACACTGAAGCTTTCTTT. This sequence encodes CASSELAGTTNTEAFF.

V gene TRBV5-1 combines with J gene TRBJ1-2; 8 bases match TRBD1. CDR3 size: 15 residues. V gave up 0 bases and J gave up 5 bases; unmatched junction bases: 6. Germline V gene lookup returns CDR1 SGHRS and CDR2 YFSETQ. The CDR3 reads CASSLDGQGPYGYTF. Here the CDR3 DNA reads TGCGCCAGCAGCTTGGACGGACAGGGTCCGTATGGCTACACCTTC.

In this sample, this clone turned up once. The rearrangement uses TRBV6-5 and TRBJ2-5; TRBD1 is a possible D gene (5 bases). Trimming removed 0 bases from V and 0 bases from J, with 5 bases in between. This CDR3 comprises 14 residues. The V gene's germline CDR1 is MNHEY and CDR2 SVGAGI. The CDR3 here is CASSYSGDQETQYF. DNA for the CDR3: TGTGCCAGCAGTTACTCAGGGGACCAAGAGACCCAGTACTTC.

Only a few counts were recorded for this clone. The CDR3: CASSDGRRYGYTF. DNA for the CDR3: TGTGCCAGCAGTGACGGCAGGCGCTATGGCTACACCTTC. The rearrangement joins TRBV2 to TRBJ1-2; the D is unclear. The CDR3 consists of 13 residues. Germline lookup yields CDR1 SNHLY and CDR2 FYNNEI. Trimming pared 3 bases from V and 4 bases from J, leaving 9 bases between.

V and J are TRBV27 and TRBJ2-5; 9 positions agree with TRBD2. This CDR3 contains 15 residues. The junction had 3 bases not matched to a gene; V was cut back by 4 bases and J by 0 bases. Looked up from germline, CDR1 is MNHEY and CDR2 is SMNVEV (reference sequence). This CDR3 is CASSSTSGDQETQYF. In nucleotides, the CDR3 is TGTGCCAGCAGTTCGACTAGCGGAGACCAAGAGACCCAGTACTTC.

CDR3 in DNA: TGTGCCAGCAGCCATGCGGGTGTAGTAGCCGACACCGGGGAGCTGTTTTTT. It specifies CASSHAGVVADTGELFF. V is TRBV27 and J is TRBJ2-2, with a tentative D call TRBD2 (5 bases). Germline values: CDR1 MNHEY, CDR2 SMNVEV (reference sequence). The CDR3 extends over 17 amino acids. V lost 6 bases and J 3 bases, leaving 20 bases between the germline ends.

Note on this clone: The sample has other DNA sequences that encode this CDR3 too. This rearrangement joins TRBV19 to TRBJ2-1, with 8 bases fitting TRBD2. Germline assignment: CDR1 LNHDA and CDR2 SQIVND (reference sequence). This CDR3 region has 16 residues. V shed 3 bases, J shed 0 bases, and the junction held 4 bases outside the gene matches. CDR3 DNA: TGTGCCAGTAGTATCGGGCTAGCGGGCTCCTACAATGAGCAGTTCTTC. Translating gives CASSIGLAGSYNEQFF.

The chain has TRBV9 and TRBJ1-1, with 8 bases matching TRBD1. In germline, CDR1 is SGDLS, CDR2 YYNGEE. J was trimmed by 7 bases and V by 0 bases; bases with no gene match: 11. The CDR3 is 16 amino acids. CDR3 protein: CASSVETGEWGHEAFF. CDR3 in DNA: TGTGCCAGCAGCGTAGAGACAGGGGAATGGGGGCATGAAGCTTTCTTT.

The chain links TRBV30 to TRBJ2-3; TRBD2 matches at 7 bases. Germline loops: CDR1 GTSNPN, CDR2 SVGIG (reference sequence). Unmatched junction bases numbered 5, after V lost 2 bases and J lost 0 bases. The CDR3 consists of 15 residues. The CDR3 DNA is TGTGCCTGGAGTCAGACTAGCAGCAGCACAGATACGCAGTATTTT. Encoded protein: CAWSQTSSSTDTQYF.

This chain connects TRBV4-2 to TRBJ2-5, with D tentatively TRBD2 (5 bases). Germline assignment: CDR1 LGHNA and CDR2 YNFKEQ. The CDR3 is 13 residues long. V lost 2 bases and J lost 2, with 6 bases in between. The CDR3 region is CASSQSGQETQYF. The CDR3 region has the DNA TGTGCCAGCAGCCAAAGCGGTCAAGAGACCCAGTACTTC.

CDR3 in amino acids: CASSQGSKNIQYF. The CDR3 nucleotides are TGTGCCAGCAGCCAGGGGAGCAAAAACATTCAGTACTTC. This chain connects TRBV3-1 (or the pseudogene TRBV3-2) to TRBJ2-4; maybe TRBD2 (5 bases). Germline V gene sequence: CDR1 LGHDT, CDR2 YNNKEL (reference sequence). Trimming took 3 bases from V and 3 from J, leaving 6 bases between them. The CDR3 is made up of 13 amino acids.

The table lists this clone with a few counts. V gene TRBV27 combines with J gene TRBJ2-3; 13 bases agree with TRBD2. V trimming: 6 bases; J trimming: 0 bases; junction bases outside the gene matches: 9. The length of the CDR3 is 18 residues. The V gene's germline CDR1 is MNHEY and CDR2 SMNVEV (reference sequence). CDR3 loop: CASRQPGLAGPSTDTQYF. The CDR3 DNA sequence: TGTGCCAGCAGGCAACCGGGACTAGCGGGGCCTAGCACAGATACGCAGTATTTT.

Only one count was recorded for this clone. The rearrangement uses TRBV28 and TRBJ1-5; D is possibly TRBD1 (5 bases). The germline V gene encodes CDR1 MDHEN and CDR2 SYDVKM. The CDR3 is 18 residues long. V was pared by 3 bases and J by 5 bases, with 23 bases between. The CDR3 region is CASSFITPPGREDQPQHF. CDR3 sequence (DNA): TGTGCCAGCAGTTTTATAACCCCCCCTGGCAGGGAGGATCAGCCCCAGCATTTT.

The V and J genes are TRBV4-2 and TRBJ2-5, with 7 bases fitting TRBD2. The CDR3 extends over 14 amino acids. V lost 2 bases and J lost 5; bases outside the gene matches: 5. The germline gives CDR1 LGHNA, CDR2 YNFKEQ. The CDR3: CASSQQVGGETQYF. The CDR3 coding sequence is TGTGCCAGCAGCCAACAGGTCGGGGGGGAGACCCAGTACTTC.

The genes are TRBV19 and TRBJ2-4; 11 bases fit TRBD2. V gave up 3 bases and J gave up 8 bases; unmatched junction bases: 9. The V gene's germline CDR1 is LNHDA and CDR2 SQIVND (reference sequence). The CDR3 has 16 residues. The CDR3 loop reads CASSMTVLAGEDIQYF. CDR3 nucleotide sequence: TGTGCCAGTAGTATGACAGTACTAGCGGGAGAGGACATTCAGTACTTC.

This chain uses TRBV2 with TRBJ1-5; the D gene is possibly TRBD1 (5 bases). Trimming removed 7 bases from V and 4 bases from J, with 14 bases in between. The germline gives CDR1 SNHLY, CDR2 FYNNEI. This CDR3 spans 14 amino acids. CDR3 in DNA: TGTGCCAGCACCGGCAGGACAATTAATCAGCCCCAGCATTTT. Translation gives CASTGRTINQPQHF.

The DNA of the CDR3 is TGTGCCAGCAGCTACGGACAGAACACTGAAGCTTTCTTT. Encoded protein: CASSYGQNTEAFF. The chain employs TRBV12-3 or TRBV12-4 and TRBJ1-1; a possible D gene is TRBD1 (5 bases). There are 13 residues in the CDR3. Deletions cut 6 bases from V and 1 base from J, with 9 bases between.